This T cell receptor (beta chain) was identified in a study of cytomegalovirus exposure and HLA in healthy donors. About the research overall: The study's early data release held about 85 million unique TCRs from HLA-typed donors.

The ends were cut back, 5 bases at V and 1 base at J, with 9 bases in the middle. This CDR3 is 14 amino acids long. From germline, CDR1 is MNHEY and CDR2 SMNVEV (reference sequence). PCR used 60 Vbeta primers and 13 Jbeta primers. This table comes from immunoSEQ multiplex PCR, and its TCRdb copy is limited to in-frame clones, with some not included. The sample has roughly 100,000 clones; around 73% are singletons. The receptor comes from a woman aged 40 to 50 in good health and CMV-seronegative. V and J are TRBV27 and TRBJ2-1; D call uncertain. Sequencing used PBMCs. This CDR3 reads CASSSSYSYNEQFF. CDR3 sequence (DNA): TGTGCCAGCAGTAGTAGCTATTCCTACAATGAGCAGTTCTTC.